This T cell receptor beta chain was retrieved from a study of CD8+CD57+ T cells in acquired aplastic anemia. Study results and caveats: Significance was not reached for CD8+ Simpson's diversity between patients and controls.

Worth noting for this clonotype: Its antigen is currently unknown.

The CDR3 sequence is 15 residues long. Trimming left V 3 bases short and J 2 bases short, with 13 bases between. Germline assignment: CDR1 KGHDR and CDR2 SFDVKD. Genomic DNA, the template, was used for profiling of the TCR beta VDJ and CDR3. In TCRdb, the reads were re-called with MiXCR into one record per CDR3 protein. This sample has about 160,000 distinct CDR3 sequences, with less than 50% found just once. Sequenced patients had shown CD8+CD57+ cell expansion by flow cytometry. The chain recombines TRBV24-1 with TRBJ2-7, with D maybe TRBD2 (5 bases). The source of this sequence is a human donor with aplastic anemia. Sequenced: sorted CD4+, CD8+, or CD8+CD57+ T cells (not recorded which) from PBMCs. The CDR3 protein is CATSDPSHGTYEQYF. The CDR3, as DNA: TGTGCCACCAGTGATCCAAGCCACGGGACCTACGAGCAGTACTTC.